The sequence of this T cell receptor beta chain was determined in a study of molecular identifiers for immune sequencing clone quantification. About the research overall: Replicate RNA from around 20,000 or 100,000 naive CD8 T cells formed five aliquots; four were sequenced. Overall study findings and caveats: Highly expanded clones may be undercounted when identical TCR molecules share barcodes.

Note on this clonotype: The target antigen is unknown.

The authors built bulk TCR libraries by previously described methods with listed TCR primers. From the PCR reads, TCRdb called clonotypes with MiXCR, one entry per CDR3 protein. The sample includes 88,000 or so distinct CDR3 sequences, around 23% of them seen just once. Based on a CD8+CD4-CCR7+CD45RA+ profile, naive CD8 T cells were sorted. The CDR3 sequence is 14 residues long. The rearrangement joins TRBV21-1 to TRBJ1-5. TRBV21-1 is designated a pseudogene. The sequenced sample was naive CD8+ T cells from blood, with Jurkat cell RNA spiked in. The subset is: FACS-sorted CD8+CD4-CCR7+CD45RA+ naive T cells. The sequence was obtained from a human donor in good health. Some libraries in this study had Jurkat cell RNA spiked in. CDR3 region: CANQRRSIDQPQHF. As DNA, the CDR3 is TGTGCCAACCAGCGGCGGAGTATCGATCAGCCCCAGCATTTT.